Given below is one T cell receptor (beta chain) in context. The sample belongs to a study of T cell responses to AZD1222 COVID-19 vaccine. Generated by immunoSEQ multiplex PCR, the TCRdb table keeps only in-frame clones and is missing some. Counted here are roughly 140,000 clones, roughly 92% occurring once; the ten biggest clones make up around 1.5%. Trimming removed 6 bases from V and 6 bases from J; junction bases left unmatched: 5. This CDR3 has 13 residues. Germline V gives CDR1 MNHEY, CDR2 SMNVEV (reference sequence). This TCR was sampled from an adult in good health. The genes are TRBV27 and TRBJ1-1; 9 bases are shared with TRBD1. Sequenced material: peripheral blood, taken on day 0 of AZD1222 vaccination. The CDR3 bases are TGTGCCAGCAGACAGGGGGCGAGGGCTGAAGCTTTCTTT. Amino acid sequence: CASRQGARAEAFF.